The source of this TCR beta chain is a study of T-cell memory formation after mild COVID-19. Each CDR3 protein is one row after TCRdb ran MiXCR on the 5' RACE reads. The sample consists of 90,000 to 120,000 distinct CDR3 sequences, approximately 15% of them appearing once. With 4 bases removed from V and 6 bases from J, the gap between germline ends came to 19 bases. Germline loops: CDR1 MGHRA, CDR2 YSYEKL. CDR3 size: 16 residues. Points on this clonotype: Its antigen remains unknown.

Study-level findings and limits: Some SARS-CoV-2-responding clones were already detected in memory before infection. Still unconfirmed is whether the second-wave clones peaking on day 37 recognized SARS-CoV-2.

Specimen: PBMCs or a T cell subset sorted from them (not recorded which). The receptor was isolated from a man between 18 and 35 years old who had mild COVID-19 (a few samples of this study predate the infection). Cell type and time point are not known. The rearrangement joins TRBV4-1 to TRBJ2-1; D may match TRBD1 or TRBD2 (6 bases each). The DNA for the CDR3 is TGCGCCAGCAGCCCTCTGGGGGGACACCTTAGCAATGAGCAGTTCTTC. Encoded protein: CASSPLGGHLSNEQFF.